The 10 T cell receptor beta chains in this list originate from one sample, sequenced in a study of T cell changes during pregnancy in multiple sclerosis. Only in-frame clones appear in the TCRdb table, and some are missing; sequencing was by immunoSEQ multiplex PCR. Among tens of thousands of clones listed, around nine tenths were seen once. The source was peripheral blood, collected before pregnancy. These receptors were collected from a female donor with multiple sclerosis, enrolled in a pregnancy study.

The chain has TRBV9 and TRBJ2-1; D perhaps matches TRBD2 (6 bases). Germline V gene data show CDR1 as SGDLS and CDR2 as YYNGEE. CDR3 size: 14 residues. V gave up 2 bases and J gave up 9 bases, with 15 bases separating them. The CDR3 reads CASSVRDWPSEQFF. The CDR3, as DNA: TGTGCCAGCAGCGTGAGGGACTGGCCCAGTGAGCAGTTCTTC.

V gene TRBV9 combines with J gene TRBJ2-5, with 10 bases that match TRBD2. The CDR3 runs 13 residues. Germline trimming cut 3 bases from V and 6 bases from J; bases unmatched to any gene: 2. CDR1 is SGDLS and CDR2 is YYNGEE in the germline V gene. In DNA form, the CDR3 reads TGTGCCAGCAGCGGGGGACTAGCGAAGACCCAGTACTTC. Amino acids: CASSGGLAKTQYF.

The rearrangement links TRBV23-1 to TRBJ1-2; D perhaps matches TRBD1 (5 bases). TRBV23-1 is known as an ORF, though its function is uncertain. V was pared by 7 bases and J by 4 bases, with 13 bases between. The CDR3 has 13 residues. Here the CDR3 DNA reads TGCGCCAGCACGACCTTAGGGGTCTATGGCTACACCTTC. Residues: CASTTLGVYGYTF.

This rearrangement joins TRBV10-3 to TRBJ2-1, with a weak D call TRBD2 (6 bases). This CDR3 has 13 residues. Germline V lookup: CDR1 ENHRY, CDR2 SYGVKD. Trimming shortened V by 9 bases and J by 0 bases, and 9 bases separated the two germline ends. CDR3 sequence: CAIWGGSYNEQFF. Written as DNA, the CDR3 is TGTGCCATATGGGGAGGCTCCTACAATGAGCAGTTCTTC.

This chain connects TRBV11-2 to TRBJ1-2; TRBD1 matches 8 bases. Per germline, CDR1 SGHAT and CDR2 FQNNGV. The CDR3 is 16 residues long. V was pared by 5 bases and J by 4 bases, with 12 bases of the junction left unmatched. The CDR3 reads CASSPRRTGRFYGYTF. The CDR3 bases are TGTGCCAGCAGCCCCCGTAGGACAGGGCGCTTCTATGGCTACACCTTC.

CDR3 residues: CASSPWNRGAGELFF. CDR3 nucleotide sequence: TGTGCCAGTAGTCCTTGGAACAGGGGGGCCGGGGAGCTGTTTTTT. The rearrangement joins TRBV19 to TRBJ2-2; 8 bases are a match to TRBD1. CDR3 size: 15 residues. Trimming removed 5 bases from V and 6 bases from J; junction bases left unmatched: 8. Looked up from germline, CDR1 is LNHDA and CDR2 is SQIVND (reference sequence).

The rearrangement joins TRBV19 to TRBJ2-3, with D perhaps matching TRBD2 (6 bases). Between the trimmed V and J ends, which lost 4 bases and 4 bases, there was a span of 21 bases. The CDR3 spans 17 residues. Germline V gene sequence: CDR1 LNHDA, CDR2 SQIVND (reference sequence). In nucleotides, the CDR3 is TGTGCCAGTAGTAACCAACCGGGAGCCCGAGGTGCAGATACGCAGTATTTT. This sequence encodes CASSNQPGARGADTQYF. Full variable domain (outside the CDR3, taken from reference TRBV19 and TRBJ2-3): DGGITQSPKYLFRKEGQNVTLSCEQNLNHDAMYWYRQDPGQGLRLIYYSQIVNDFQKGDIAEGYSVSREKKESFPLTVTSAQKNPTAFYLCASSNQPGARGADTQYFGPGTRLTVL.

This clone was counted between two and nine times. The CDR3 is CASSLESGTGVMNTEAFF. In nucleotides, the CDR3 is TGTGCCAGCAGCTTAGAGAGCGGGACAGGGGTAATGAACACTGAAGCTTTCTTT. The chain combines TRBV7-9 with TRBJ1-1; 10 nucleotides agree with TRBD1. In germline, CDR1 is SEHNR, CDR2 FQNEAQ (reference sequence). V dropped 1 base and J dropped 0; count of bases not matched to a gene: 8. This CDR3 contains 18 residues.

V gene TRBV11-3 combines with J gene TRBJ2-7; 12 nucleotides match TRBD1. The J segment lost 3 bases and the V segment lost 4 bases, leaving 4 bases of the junction unmatched. In germline, CDR1 is SGHNT, CDR2 YENEEA. This CDR3 is built from 15 residues. CDR3 residues: CASSSGTGGLYEQYF. The CDR3 nucleotides are TGTGCCAGCAGCTCTGGGACAGGGGGCCTCTACGAGCAGTACTTC.

A few counts support this clone. The V gene is TRBV5-5, the J gene TRBJ1-1; TRBD1 is a possible D gene (6 bases). Germline values: CDR1 SGHKS, CDR2 YYEKEE (reference sequence). This CDR3 has 16 residues. V was shortened by 0 bases and J by 0 bases, with 12 bases between the two germline ends. CDR3 sequence (DNA): TGTGCCAGCAGCTTGGATTGGGACACCATGAACACTGAAGCTTTCTTT. It is translated as CASSLDWDTMNTEAFF. Full variable domain (remainder filled in from reference TRBV5-5 and TRBJ1-1): DAGVTQSPTHLIKTRGQQVTLRCSPISGHKSVSWYQQVLGQGPQFIFQYYEKEERGRGNFPDRFSARQFPNYSSELNVNALLLGDSALYLCASSLDWDTMNTEAFFGQGTRLTVV.